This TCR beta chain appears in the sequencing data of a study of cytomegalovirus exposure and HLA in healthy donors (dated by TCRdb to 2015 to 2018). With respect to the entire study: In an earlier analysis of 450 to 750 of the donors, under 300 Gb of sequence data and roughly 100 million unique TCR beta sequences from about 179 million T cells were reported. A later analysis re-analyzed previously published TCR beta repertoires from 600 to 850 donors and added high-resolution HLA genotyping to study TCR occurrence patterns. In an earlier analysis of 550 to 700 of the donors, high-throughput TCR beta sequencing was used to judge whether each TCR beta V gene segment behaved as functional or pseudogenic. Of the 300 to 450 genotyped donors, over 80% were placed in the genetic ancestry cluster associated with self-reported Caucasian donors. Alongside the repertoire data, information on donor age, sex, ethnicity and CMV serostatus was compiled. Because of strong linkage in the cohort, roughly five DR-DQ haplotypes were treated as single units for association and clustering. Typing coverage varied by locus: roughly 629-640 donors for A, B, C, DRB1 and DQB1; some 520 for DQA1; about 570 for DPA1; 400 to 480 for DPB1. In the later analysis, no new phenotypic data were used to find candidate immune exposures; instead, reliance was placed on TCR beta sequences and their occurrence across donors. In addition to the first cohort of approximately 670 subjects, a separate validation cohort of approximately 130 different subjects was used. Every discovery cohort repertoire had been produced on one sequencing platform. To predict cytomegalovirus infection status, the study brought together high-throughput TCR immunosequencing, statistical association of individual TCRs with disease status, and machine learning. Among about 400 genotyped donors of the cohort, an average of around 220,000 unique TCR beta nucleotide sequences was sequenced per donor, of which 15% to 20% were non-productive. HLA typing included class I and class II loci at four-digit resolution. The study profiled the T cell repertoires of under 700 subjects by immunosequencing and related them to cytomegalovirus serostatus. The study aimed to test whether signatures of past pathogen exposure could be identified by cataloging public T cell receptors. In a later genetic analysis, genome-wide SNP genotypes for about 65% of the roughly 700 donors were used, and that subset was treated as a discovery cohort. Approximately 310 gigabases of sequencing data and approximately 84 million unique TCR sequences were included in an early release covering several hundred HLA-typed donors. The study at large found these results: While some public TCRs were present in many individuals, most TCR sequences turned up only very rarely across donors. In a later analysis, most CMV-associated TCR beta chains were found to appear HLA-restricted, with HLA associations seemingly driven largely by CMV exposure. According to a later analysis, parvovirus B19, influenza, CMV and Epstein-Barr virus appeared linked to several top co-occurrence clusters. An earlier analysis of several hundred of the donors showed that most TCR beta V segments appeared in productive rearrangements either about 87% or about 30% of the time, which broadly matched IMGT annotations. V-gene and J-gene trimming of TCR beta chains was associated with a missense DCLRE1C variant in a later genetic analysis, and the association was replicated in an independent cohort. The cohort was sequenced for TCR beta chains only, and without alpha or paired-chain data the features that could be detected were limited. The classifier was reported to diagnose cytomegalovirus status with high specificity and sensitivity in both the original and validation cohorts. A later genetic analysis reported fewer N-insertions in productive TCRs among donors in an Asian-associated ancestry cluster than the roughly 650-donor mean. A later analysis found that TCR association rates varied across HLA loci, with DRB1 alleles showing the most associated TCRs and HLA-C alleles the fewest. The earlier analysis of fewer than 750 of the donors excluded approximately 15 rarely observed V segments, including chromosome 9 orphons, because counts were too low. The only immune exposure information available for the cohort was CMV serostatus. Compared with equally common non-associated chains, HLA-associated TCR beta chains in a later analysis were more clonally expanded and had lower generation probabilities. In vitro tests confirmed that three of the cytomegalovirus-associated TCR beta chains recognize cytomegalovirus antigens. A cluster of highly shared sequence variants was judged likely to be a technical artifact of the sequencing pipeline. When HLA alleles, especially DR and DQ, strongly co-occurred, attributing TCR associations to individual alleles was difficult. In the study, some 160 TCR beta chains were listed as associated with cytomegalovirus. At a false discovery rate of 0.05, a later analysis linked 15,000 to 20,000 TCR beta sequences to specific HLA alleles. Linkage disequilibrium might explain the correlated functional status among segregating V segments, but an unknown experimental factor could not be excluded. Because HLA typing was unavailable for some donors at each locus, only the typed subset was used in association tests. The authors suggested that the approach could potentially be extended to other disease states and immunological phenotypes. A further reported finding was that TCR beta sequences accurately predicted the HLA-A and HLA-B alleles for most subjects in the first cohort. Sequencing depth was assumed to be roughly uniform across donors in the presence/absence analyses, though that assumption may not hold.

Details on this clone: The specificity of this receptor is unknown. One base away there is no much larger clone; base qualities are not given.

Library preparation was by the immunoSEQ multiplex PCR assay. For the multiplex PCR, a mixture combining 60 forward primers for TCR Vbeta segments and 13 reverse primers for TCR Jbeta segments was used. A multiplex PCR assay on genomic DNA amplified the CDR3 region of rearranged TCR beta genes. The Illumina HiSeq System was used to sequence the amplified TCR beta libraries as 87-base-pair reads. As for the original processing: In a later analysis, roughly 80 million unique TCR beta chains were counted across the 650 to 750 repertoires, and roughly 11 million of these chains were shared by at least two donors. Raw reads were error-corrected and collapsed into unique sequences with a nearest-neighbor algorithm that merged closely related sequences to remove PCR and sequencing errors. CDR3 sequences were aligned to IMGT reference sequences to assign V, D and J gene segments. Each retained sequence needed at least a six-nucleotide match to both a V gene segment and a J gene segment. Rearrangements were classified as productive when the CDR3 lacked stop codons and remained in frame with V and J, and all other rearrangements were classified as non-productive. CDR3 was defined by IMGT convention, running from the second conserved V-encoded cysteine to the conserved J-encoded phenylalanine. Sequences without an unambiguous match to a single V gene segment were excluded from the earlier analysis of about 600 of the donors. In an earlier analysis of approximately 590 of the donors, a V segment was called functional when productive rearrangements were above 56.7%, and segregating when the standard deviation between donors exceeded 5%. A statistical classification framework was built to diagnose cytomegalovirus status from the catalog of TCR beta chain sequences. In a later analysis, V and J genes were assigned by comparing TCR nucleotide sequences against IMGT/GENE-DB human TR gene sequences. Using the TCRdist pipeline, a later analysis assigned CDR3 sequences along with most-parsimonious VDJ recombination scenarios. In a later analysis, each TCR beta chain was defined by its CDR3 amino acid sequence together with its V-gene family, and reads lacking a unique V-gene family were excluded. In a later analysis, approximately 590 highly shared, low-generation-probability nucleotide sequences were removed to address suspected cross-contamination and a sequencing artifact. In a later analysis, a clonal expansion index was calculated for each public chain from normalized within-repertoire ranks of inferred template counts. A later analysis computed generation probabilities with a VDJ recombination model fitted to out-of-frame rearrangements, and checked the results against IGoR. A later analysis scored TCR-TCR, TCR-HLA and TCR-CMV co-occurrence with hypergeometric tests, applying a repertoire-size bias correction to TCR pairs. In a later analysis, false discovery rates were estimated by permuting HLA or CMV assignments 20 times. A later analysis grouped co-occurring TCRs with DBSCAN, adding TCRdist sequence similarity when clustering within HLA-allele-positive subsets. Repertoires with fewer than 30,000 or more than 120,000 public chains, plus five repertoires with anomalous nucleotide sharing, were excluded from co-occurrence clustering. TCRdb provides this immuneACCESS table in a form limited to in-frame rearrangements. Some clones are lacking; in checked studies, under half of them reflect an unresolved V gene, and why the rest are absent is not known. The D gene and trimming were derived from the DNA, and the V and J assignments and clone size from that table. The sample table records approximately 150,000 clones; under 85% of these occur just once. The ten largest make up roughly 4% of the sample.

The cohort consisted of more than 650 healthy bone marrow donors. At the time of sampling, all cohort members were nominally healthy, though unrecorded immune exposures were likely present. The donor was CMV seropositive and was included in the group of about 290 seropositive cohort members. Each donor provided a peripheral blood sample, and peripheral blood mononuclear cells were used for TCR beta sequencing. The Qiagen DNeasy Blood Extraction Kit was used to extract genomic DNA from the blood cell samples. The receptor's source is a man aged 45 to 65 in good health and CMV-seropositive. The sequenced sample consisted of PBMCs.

The DNA sequence reads TGTGCCAGTAGTCAGACAGGGGGCTCCCAAGAGACCCAGTACTTC. It encodes CASSQTGGSQETQYF. The rearrangement combines TRBV19 with TRBJ2-5; 10 nucleotides in the junction match TRBD1. From the germline V gene (reference sequence), CDR1 is LNHDA and CDR2 is SQIVND. Here V drops 5 bases and J drops 1 base, and the junction holds 4 bases not matched to any gene. Including the terminal cysteine and phenylalanine, the CDR3 comprises 15 residues. Left in the record is the CDR3 DNA by itself, 45 bases read in frame from the first base. The full variable domain, with segments outside the CDR3 supplied by the reference TRBV19 and TRBJ2-5 proteins, appears as DGGITQSPKYLFRKEGQNVTLSCEQNLNHDAMYWYRQDPGQGLRLIYYSQIVNDFQKGDIAEGYSVSREKKESFPLTVTSAQKNPTAFYLCASSQTGGSQETQYFGPGTRLLVL.